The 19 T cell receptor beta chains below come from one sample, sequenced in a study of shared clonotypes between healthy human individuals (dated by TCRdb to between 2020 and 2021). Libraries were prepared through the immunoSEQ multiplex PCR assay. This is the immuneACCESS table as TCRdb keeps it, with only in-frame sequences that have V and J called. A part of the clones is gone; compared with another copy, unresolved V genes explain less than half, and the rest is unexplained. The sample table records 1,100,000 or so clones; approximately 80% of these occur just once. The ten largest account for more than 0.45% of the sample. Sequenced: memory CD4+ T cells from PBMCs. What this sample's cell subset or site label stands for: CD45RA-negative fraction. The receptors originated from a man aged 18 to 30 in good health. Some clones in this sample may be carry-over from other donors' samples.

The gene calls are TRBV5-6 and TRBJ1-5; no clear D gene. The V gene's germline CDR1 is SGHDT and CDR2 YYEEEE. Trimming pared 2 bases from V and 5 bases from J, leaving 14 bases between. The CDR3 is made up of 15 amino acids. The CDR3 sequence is CASSFAGRIDQPQHF. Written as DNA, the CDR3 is TGTGCCAGCAGCTTTGCTGGCAGGATCGATCAGCCCCAGCATTTT.

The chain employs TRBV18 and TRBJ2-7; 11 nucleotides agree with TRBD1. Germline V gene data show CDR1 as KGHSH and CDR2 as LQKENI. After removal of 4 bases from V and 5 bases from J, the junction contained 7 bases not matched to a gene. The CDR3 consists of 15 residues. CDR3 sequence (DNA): TGTGCCAGCTCACTCCGGGACAGGGGGAGACACGAGCAGTACTTC. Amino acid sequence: CASSLRDRGRHEQYF.

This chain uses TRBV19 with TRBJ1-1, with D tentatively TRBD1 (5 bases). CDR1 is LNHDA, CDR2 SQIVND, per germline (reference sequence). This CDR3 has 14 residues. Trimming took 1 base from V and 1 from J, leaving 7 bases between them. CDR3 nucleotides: TGTGCCAGTAGTATAGGACAGCCGAACACTGAAGCTTTCTTT. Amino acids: CASSIGQPNTEAFF. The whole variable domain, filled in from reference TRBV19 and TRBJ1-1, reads DGGITQSPKYLFRKEGQNVTLSCEQNLNHDAMYWYRQDPGQGLRLIYYSQIVNDFQKGDIAEGYSVSREKKESFPLTVTSAQKNPTAFYLCASSIGQPNTEAFFGQGTRLTVV.

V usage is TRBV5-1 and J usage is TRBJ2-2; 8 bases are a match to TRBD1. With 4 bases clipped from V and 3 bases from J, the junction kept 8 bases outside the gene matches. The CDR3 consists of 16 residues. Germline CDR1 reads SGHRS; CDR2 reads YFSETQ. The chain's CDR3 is CASSGPGQADTGELFF. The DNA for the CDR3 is TGCGCCAGCAGCGGTCCGGGACAGGCGGACACCGGGGAGCTGTTTTTT.

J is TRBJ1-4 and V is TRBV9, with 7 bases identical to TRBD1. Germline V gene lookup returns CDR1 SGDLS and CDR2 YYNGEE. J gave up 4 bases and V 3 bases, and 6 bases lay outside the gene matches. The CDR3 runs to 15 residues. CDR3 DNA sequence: TGTGCCAGCAGCGCGAGACAGGGACTTAATGAAAAACTGTTTTTT. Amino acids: CASSARQGLNEKLFF.

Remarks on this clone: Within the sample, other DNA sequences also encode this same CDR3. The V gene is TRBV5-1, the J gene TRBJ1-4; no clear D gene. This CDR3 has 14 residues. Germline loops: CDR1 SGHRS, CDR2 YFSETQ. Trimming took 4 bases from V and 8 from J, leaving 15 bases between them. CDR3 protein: CASSLAGPGEKLFF. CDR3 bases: TGCGCCAGCAGCCTGGCGGGCCCCGGGGAAAAACTGTTTTTT. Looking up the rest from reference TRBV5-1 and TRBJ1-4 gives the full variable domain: KAGVTQTPRYLIKTRGQQVTLSCSPISGHRSVSWYQQTPGQGLQFLFEYFSETQRNKGNFPGRFSGRQFSNSRSEMNVSTLELGDSALYLCASSLAGPGEKLFFGSGTQLSVL.

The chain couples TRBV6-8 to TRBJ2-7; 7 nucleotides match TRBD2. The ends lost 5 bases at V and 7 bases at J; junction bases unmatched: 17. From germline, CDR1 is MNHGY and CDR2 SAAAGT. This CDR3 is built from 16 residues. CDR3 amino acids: CASSPLKSDPRGEQYF. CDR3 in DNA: TGTGCCAGCAGTCCCCTCAAATCTGACCCGCGGGGGGAGCAGTACTTC.

DNA for the CDR3: TGTGCCAGCAGCTTAGGCGGGACACTGAACACTGAAGCTTTCTTT. It is translated as CASSLGGTLNTEAFF. This chain connects TRBV7-9 to TRBJ1-1; weak D call: TRBD1 (6 bases). There are 15 residues in the CDR3. CDR1 is SEHNR, CDR2 FQNEAQ, per germline (reference sequence). V shed 1 base and J shed 0 bases, with 9 bases lying between them.

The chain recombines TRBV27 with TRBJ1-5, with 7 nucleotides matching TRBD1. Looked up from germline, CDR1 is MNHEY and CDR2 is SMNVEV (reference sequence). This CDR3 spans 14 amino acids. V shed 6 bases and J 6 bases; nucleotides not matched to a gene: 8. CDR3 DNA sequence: TGTGCCAGCAGACCTACAGGGGAGGGTCAGCCCCAGCATTTT. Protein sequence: CASRPTGEGQPQHF.

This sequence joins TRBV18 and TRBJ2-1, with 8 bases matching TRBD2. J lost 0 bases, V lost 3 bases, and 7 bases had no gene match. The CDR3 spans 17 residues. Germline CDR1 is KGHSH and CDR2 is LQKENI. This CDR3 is CASSPNVGTSSYNEQFF. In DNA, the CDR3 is TGTGCCAGCTCACCTAACGTGGGGACTAGCTCCTACAATGAGCAGTTCTTC.

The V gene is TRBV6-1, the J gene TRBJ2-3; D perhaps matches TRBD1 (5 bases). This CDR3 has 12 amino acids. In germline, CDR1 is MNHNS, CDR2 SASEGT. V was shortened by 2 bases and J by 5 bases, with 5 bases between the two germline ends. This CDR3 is CASSETGDTQYF. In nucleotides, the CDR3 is TGTGCCAGCAGTGAAACAGGAGATACGCAGTATTTT.

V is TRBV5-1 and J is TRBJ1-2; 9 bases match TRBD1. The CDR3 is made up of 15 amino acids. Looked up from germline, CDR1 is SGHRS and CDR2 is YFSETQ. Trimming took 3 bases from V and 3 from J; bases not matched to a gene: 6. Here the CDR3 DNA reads TGCGCCAGCAGCTCGGGACAGGGAGTATACTATGGCTACACCTTC. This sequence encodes CASSSGQGVYYGYTF. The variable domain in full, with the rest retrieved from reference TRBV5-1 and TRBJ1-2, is KAGVTQTPRYLIKTRGQQVTLSCSPISGHRSVSWYQQTPGQGLQFLFEYFSETQRNKGNFPGRFSGRQFSNSRSEMNVSTLELGDSALYLCASSSGQGVYYGYTFGSGTRLTVV.

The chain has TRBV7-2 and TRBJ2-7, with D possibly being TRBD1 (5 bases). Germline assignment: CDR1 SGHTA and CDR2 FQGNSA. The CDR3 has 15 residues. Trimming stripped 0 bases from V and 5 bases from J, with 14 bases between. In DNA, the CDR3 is TGTGCCAGCAGCTTAGCATTCGCAGGGTTCGACGAGCAGTACTTC. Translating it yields CASSLAFAGFDEQYF.

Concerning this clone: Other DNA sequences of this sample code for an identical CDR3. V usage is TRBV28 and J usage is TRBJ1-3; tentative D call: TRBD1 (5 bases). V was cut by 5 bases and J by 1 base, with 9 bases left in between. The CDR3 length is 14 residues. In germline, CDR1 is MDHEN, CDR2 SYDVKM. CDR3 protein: CASSPGGSGNTIYF. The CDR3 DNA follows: TGTGCCAGCAGTCCCGGGGGATCTGGAAACACCATATATTTT.

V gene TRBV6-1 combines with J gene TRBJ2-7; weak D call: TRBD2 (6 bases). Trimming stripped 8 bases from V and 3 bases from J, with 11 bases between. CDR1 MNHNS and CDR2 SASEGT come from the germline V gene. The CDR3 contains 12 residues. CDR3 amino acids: CASSMGGYEQYF. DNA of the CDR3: TGTGCCAGCTCGATGGGGGGCTACGAGCAGTACTTC.

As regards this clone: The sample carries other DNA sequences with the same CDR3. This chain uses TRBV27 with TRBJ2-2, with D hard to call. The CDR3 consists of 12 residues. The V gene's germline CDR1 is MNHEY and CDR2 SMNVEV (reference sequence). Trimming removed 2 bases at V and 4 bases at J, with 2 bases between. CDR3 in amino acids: CASSLRTGELFF. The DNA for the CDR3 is TGTGCCAGCAGTTTACGCACCGGGGAGCTGTTTTTT.

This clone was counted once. The CDR3 bases are TGTGCCACCAGCAGAGTGGACGCAACTAATGAAAAACTGTTTTTT. Its protein is CATSRVDATNEKLFF. This chain connects TRBV15 to TRBJ1-4; D gene uncertain. Germline V gene lookup returns CDR1 LNHNV and CDR2 YYDKDF (reference sequence). The V and J ends lost 1 base and 0 bases respectively, with 6 bases between them. This CDR3 is built from 15 residues.

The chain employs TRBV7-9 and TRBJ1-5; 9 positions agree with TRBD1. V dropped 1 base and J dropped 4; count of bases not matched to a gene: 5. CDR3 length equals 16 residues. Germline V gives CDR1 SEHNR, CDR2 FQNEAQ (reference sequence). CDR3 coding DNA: TGTGCCAGCAGCTTAGGAGCCGGGACAGGGAATCAGCCCCAGCATTTT. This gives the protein CASSLGAGTGNQPQHF.

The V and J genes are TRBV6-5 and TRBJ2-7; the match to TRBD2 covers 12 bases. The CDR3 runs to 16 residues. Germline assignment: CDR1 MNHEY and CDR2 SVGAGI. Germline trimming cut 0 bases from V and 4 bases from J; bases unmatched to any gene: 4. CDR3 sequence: CASSYSGLAGGYEQYF. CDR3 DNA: TGTGCCAGCAGTTACTCGGGTCTAGCGGGAGGGTACGAGCAGTACTTC.